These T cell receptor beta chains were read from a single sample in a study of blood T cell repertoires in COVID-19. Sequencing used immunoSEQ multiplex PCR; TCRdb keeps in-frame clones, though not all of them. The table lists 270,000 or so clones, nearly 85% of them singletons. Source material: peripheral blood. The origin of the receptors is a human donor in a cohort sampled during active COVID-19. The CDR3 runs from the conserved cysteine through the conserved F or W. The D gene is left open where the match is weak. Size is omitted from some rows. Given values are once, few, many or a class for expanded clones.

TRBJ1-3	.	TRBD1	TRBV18	CASSPLGEGARGNTIYF	TGTGCCAGCTCACCACTTGGCGAGGGGGCGCGTGGAAACACCATATATTTT
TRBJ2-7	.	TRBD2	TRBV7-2	CASSAGLAGTYEQYF	TGTGCCAGCAGCGCAGGACTAGCGGGAACCTACGAGCAGTACTTC
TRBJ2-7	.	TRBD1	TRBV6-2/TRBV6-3	CASSYSWMGQGRYEQYF	TGTGCCAGCAGTTACTCTTGGATGGGACAGGGCCGATACGAGCAGTACTTC
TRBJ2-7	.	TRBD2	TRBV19	CASSMGPGGFDEQYF	TGTGCCAGTAGTATGGGGCCCGGGGGGTTCGACGAGCAGTACTTC
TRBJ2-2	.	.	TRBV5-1	CASTRREGVGGELFF	TGCGCCAGCACGCGGCGTGAGGGGGTCGGCGGGGAGCTGTTTTTT
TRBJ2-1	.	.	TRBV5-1	CASNFSPSSYNEQFF	TGCGCCAGCAACTTTTCACCCAGCTCCTACAATGAGCAGTTCTTC
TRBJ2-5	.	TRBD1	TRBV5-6	CASSYGQGQETQYF	TGTGCCAGCAGCTATGGACAGGGGCAAGAGACCCAGTACTTC
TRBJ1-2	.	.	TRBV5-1	CASSNRDIDYGYTF	TGCGCCAGCAGCAACCGGGACATCGACTATGGCTACACCTTC
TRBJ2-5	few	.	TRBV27	CASSPQNPGGEETQYF	TGTGCCAGCAGTCCCCAGAACCCGGGGGGCGAAGAGACCCAGTACTTC
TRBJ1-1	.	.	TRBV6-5	CASSYSRNTEAFF	TGTGCCAGCAGTTACTCCAGAAACACTGAAGCTTTCTTT
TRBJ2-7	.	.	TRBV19	CAIKTTGGDEQYF	TGTGCCATCAAGACAACAGGGGGGGACGAGCAGTACTTC
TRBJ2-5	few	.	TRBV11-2	CASSLGGRGQETQYF	TGTGCCAGCAGCTTAGGTGGCAGGGGACAAGAGACCCAGTACTTC
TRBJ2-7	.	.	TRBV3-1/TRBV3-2	CASSQVSYGGYEQYF	TGTGCCAGCAGCCAAGTGTCTTACGGCGGGTACGAGCAGTACTTC
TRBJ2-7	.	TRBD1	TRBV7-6	CASSLDQGAGEQYF	TGTGCCAGCAGCTTAGATCAGGGGGCGGGGGAGCAGTACTTC
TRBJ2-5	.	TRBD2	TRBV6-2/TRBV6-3	CASSRSSGGPETQYF	TGTGCCAGCAGTCGGTCTAGCGGGGGGCCAGAGACCCAGTACTTC
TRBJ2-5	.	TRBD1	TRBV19	CASRGRGQQETQYF	TGTGCCAGTAGGGGACGGGGACAGCAAGAGACCCAGTACTTC
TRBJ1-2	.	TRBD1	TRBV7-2	CASSPGQGINYGYTF	TGTGCCAGCAGCCCGGGACAGGGGATAAACTATGGCTACACCTTC
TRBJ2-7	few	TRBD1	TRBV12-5	CASGLRNSIGTATYEQYF	TGTGCTAGTGGTTTGAGGAACAGTATAGGGACAGCGACTTACGAGCAGTACTTC
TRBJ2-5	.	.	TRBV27	CASIRGETQYF	TGTGCCAGCATAAGGGGAGAGACCCAGTACTTC
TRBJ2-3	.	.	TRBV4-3	CASSQKPIIQGYSTDTQYF	TGCGCCAGCAGCCAAAAACCAATCATTCAGGGGTATAGCACAGATACGCAGTATTTT
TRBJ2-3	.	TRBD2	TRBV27	CASSFSLLAQSTDTQYF	TGTGCCAGCAGTTTTTCCCTACTAGCGCAGAGCACAGATACGCAGTATTTT
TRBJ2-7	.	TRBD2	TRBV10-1	CASSLGGSGDYEQYF	TGCGCCAGCAGTTTAGGTGGCAGCGGGGATTACGAGCAGTACTTC
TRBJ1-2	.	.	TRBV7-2	CASSLIIQFNYGYTF	TGTGCCAGCAGCTTAATAATACAGTTTAACTATGGCTACACCTTC
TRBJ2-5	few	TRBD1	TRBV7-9	CASSLRQVRDSQETQYF	TGTGCCAGCAGCTTACGTCAAGTCAGGGACAGCCAAGAGACCCAGTACTTC